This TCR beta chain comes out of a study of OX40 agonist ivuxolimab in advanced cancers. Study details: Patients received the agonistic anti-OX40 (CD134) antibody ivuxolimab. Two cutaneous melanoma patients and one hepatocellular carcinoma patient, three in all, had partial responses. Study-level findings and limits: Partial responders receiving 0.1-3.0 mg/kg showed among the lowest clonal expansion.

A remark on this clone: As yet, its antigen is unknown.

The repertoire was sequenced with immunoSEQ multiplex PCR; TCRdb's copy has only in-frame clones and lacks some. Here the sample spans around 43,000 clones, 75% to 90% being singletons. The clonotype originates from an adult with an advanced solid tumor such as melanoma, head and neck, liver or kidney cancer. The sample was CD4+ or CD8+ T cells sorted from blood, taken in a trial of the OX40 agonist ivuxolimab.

In nucleotides, the CDR3 is TGTGCCAGCAGCTTTCTGTATGAGCAGTTCTTC. The encoded protein is CASSFLYEQFF. V gene TRBV5-6 combines with J gene TRBJ2-1; D unresolved. Germline CDR1 and CDR2: SGHDT and YYEEEE. Between the trimmed V and J ends, which lost 2 bases and 8 bases, there was a span of 5 bases. The CDR3 runs to 11 residues.